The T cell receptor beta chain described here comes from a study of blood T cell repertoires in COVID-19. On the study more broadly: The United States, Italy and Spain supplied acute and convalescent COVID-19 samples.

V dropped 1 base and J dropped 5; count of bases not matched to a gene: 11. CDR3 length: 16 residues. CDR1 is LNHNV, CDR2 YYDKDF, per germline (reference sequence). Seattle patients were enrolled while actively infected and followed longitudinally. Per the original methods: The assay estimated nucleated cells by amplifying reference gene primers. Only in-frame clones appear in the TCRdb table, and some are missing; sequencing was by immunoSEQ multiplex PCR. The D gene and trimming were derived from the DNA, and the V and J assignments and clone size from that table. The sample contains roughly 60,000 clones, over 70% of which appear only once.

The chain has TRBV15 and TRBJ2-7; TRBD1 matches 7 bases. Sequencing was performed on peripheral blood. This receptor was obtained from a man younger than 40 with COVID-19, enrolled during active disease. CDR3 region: CATSRATGVTSHEQYF. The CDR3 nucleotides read TGTGCCACCAGCAGAGCAACAGGGGTAACGTCCCACGAGCAGTACTTC.